The entry below describes one T cell receptor (beta chain). Using immunoSEQ multiplex PCR, the repertoire was profiled, and TCRdb retains in-frame clones only, with some absent. This table has about 53,000 clones, more than 75% appearing once. The data are from a study of OX40 agonist ivuxolimab in advanced cancers. The CDR3 loop spans 11 amino acids. The germline gives CDR1 DFQATT, CDR2 SNEGSKA (reference sequence). Trimming removed 5 bases at V and 2 bases at J, with 6 bases between. This TCR was recovered from an adult with an advanced solid tumor such as melanoma, head and neck, liver or kidney cancer. The chain couples TRBV20-1 to TRBJ1-1; D uncertain. The sequencing here drew on CD4+ or CD8+ T cells sorted from blood, taken in a trial of the OX40 agonist ivuxolimab. CDR3 nucleotides: TGCAGTGCTCGACATAACACTGAAGCTTTCTTT. Residues: CSARHNTEAFF.